Below are 14 T cell receptor beta chains sequenced from a single sample in a study of Graves' ophthalmopathy and Graves' hyperthyroidism. TCR beta CDR3 amplification used RNA transcripts. HTBI-primed first-round RT-PCR preceded second-round multiplex PCR. TCRdb re-called the multiplex PCR reads with MiXCR, one entry per CDR3 protein. The sample yields fewer than 650,000 distinct CDR3 sequences, around a fifth seen once. Sequencing was performed on peripheral blood. The source is a woman aged 18 to 35 with stable Graves' hyperthyroidism. Some clones in this sample may be carry-over from other donors' samples.

This chain uses TRBV7-8 with TRBJ2-5, with 7 bases identical to TRBD2. Germline V gene data show CDR1 as SGHVS and CDR2 as FQNEAQ. The CDR3 has 15 amino acids. J gave up 2 bases and V 6 bases, and 9 bases lay outside the gene matches. The CDR3: CASRGRGGRQETQYF. CDR3 coding DNA: TGTGCCAGCAGGGGACGGGGAGGGAGGCAAGAGACCCAGTACTTC.

This clonotype was seen ten or more times. The chain has TRBV4-2 and TRBJ1-1, with D tentatively TRBD1 (5 bases). V lost 1 base, J lost 1 base, and 10 bases lay in between. Per the germline V gene, CDR1 is LGHNA and CDR2 is YNFKEQ. The CDR3 spans 15 residues. CDR3 in DNA: TGTGCCAGCAGCCAAGGGCAGGGAAGGAACACTGAAGCTTTCTTT. This gives the protein CASSQGQGRNTEAFF.

This clonotype occurred many times. V and J are TRBV27 and TRBJ2-7, with 8 bases that match TRBD2. This CDR3 comprises 13 residues. With 2 bases clipped from V and 3 bases from J, the junction kept 0 bases outside the gene matches. Germline V CDR1 and CDR2: MNHEY, SMNVEV (reference sequence). For the CDR3, the DNA is TGTGCCAGCAGTTTAAGCGGGGGCTACGAGCAGTACTTC. This gives the protein CASSLSGGYEQYF.

This clonotype was seen ten or more times. The rearrangement uses TRBV7-3 and TRBJ2-5; the D gene is possibly TRBD1 (6 bases). Germline CDR1 reads SGHTA; CDR2 reads FQGTGA. The CDR3 has 14 amino acids. V was clipped by 4 bases and J by 4 bases, with 13 bases between them. The CDR3 coding sequence is TGTGCCAGCAGCTCGATAGGACAGCCAGAGACCCAGTACTTC. Translation: CASSSIGQPETQYF.

This clonotype was found many times. The chain recombines TRBV5-1 with TRBJ2-7; D gene uncertain. Trimming took off 1 base at V and 2 bases at J, with 10 bases between the two ends. The CDR3 totals 14 residues. Looked up from germline, CDR1 is SGHRS and CDR2 is YFSETQ. CDR3 sequence: CASSLRDMAYEQYF. The CDR3 bases are TGCGCCAGCAGCTTGCGAGACATGGCCTACGAGCAGTACTTC.

This clonotype was detected a few times. This chain uses TRBV24-1 with TRBJ2-5; 8 nucleotides line up with TRBD1. Germline V gene data show CDR1 as KGHDR and CDR2 as SFDVKD. There are 17 residues in the CDR3. V was pared by 7 bases and J by 4 bases, with 16 bases of the junction left unmatched. The CDR3 reads CATSSSRGRGRGETQYF. Here the CDR3 DNA reads TGTGCCACCAGCTCCTCTAGGGGCAGGGGGCGCGGAGAGACCCAGTACTTC.

The DNA for the CDR3 is TGCGCCAGCAGCTTGGCCCCAGACAGGGGGGCAGATGAAAAACTGTTTTTT. Translated: CASSLAPDRGADEKLFF. The genes are TRBV5-1 and TRBJ1-4; 9 bases line up with TRBD1. The CDR3 covers 17 residues. The trim removed 0 bases at V and 6 bases at J, leaving 9 bases unmatched. Germline CDR1 is SGHRS and CDR2 is YFSETQ.

This clonotype was recorded a few times. The CDR3 reads CATSTPGHNTGELFF. CDR3 coding DNA: TGTGCCACCAGCACACCGGGACACAACACCGGGGAGCTGTTTTTT. The gene calls are TRBV15 and TRBJ2-2, with D perhaps matching TRBD1 (6 bases). The CDR3 runs to 15 residues. Per germline, CDR1 LNHNV and CDR2 YYDKDF (reference sequence). V gave up 4 bases and J gave up 2 bases, with 11 bases separating them.

This clonotype was observed at least ten times. This sequence joins TRBV6-2 or TRBV6-3 and TRBJ2-4; no clear D. The V end was cut by 3 bases, the J end by 0 bases, with 9 bases between. This CDR3 is 15 amino acids long. Germline V gives CDR1 MNHEY, CDR2 SVGEGT. The CDR3 DNA is TGTGCCAGCAGTTATCGGGCGCTAGCCAAAAACATTCAGTACTTC. Translating it yields CASSYRALAKNIQYF.

This clonotype was detected ten times or more. This chain uses TRBV6-2 or TRBV6-3 with TRBJ2-7, with D hard to call. The V end lost 3 bases, the J end lost 2 bases, and 5 bases lay between the germline ends. The length of the CDR3 is 12 residues. Germline values: CDR1 MNHEY, CDR2 SVGEGT. The CDR3 sequence: CASSYGPYEQYF. The DNA of the CDR3 is TGTGCCAGCAGTTATGGCCCCTACGAGCAGTACTTC.

V usage is TRBV29-1 and J usage is TRBJ1-1; 7 nucleotides match TRBD1. The V segment lost 4 bases and the J segment 6 bases; nucleotides outside the gene matches: 11. Germline values: CDR1 SQVTM, CDR2 ANQGSEA. This CDR3 is 14 amino acids long. The CDR3 DNA follows: TGCAGCGTTGCTGGCCCAGGGGGGACTCCTGAAGCTTTCTTT. Residues: CSVAGPGGTPEAFF.

This clonotype was detected ten times or more. The J gene is TRBJ2-7, the V gene TRBV28, with D perhaps matching TRBD2 (6 bases). V lost 5 bases, J lost 1 base, and 12 bases lay in between. Germline V gene data show CDR1 as MDHEN and CDR2 as SYDVKM. The CDR3 covers 14 residues. CDR3 in amino acids: CASSPGDFSYEQYF. Here the CDR3 DNA reads TGTGCCAGCAGTCCGGGGGACTTTTCCTACGAGCAGTACTTC.

The table lists this clonotype with a few counts. Germline is not matched at one junction end, which may reflect a read error. This chain joins TRBV6-1 and TRBJ2-4, with TRBD1 identical over 8 bases. Germline CDR1 MNHNS, CDR2 SASEGT. CDR3 length equals 14 residues. The CDR3 DNA follows: TGTGCCAGCAGGCGACAGGGGTATCAAAACATTAAGTACTTC. It encodes CASRRQGYQNIKYF.

This clonotype has ten or more counts. The chain uses TRBV12-3 or TRBV12-4 and TRBJ1-1; maybe TRBD1 (6 bases). The CDR3 is made up of 15 amino acids. The ends were cut back, 6 bases at V and 1 base at J, with 15 bases in the middle. CDR3 DNA: TGTGCCAGCAGGAACAGGGATGTGAAGAACACTGAAGCTTTCTTT. Residues: CASRNRDVKNTEAFF.